A single sample gave rise to the 4 T cell receptor beta chains below, sequenced in a study of identical twins. TCRdb ran MiXCR on the 5' RACE reads and lists one entry per CDR3 protein. The sample records 450,000 or so distinct CDR3 sequences, roughly 13% being singletons. The data were also submitted as part of a second study, on yellow fever vaccine responses in identical twins.

The sample consisted of CD4+ T cells sorted from blood. Receptors were obtained from a woman aged 18-30 years in good health.

This clonotype was counted a few times. The rearrangement uses TRBV3-1 and TRBJ2-1; 11 bases line up with TRBD1. Germline-derived CDR1 and CDR2 are LGHDT and YNNKEL (reference sequence). V shed 1 base, J shed 6 bases, and the junction held 5 bases outside the gene matches. This CDR3 spans 16 amino acids. The CDR3 DNA reads as TGTGCCAGCAGCCAAGCCGGGACAGGGGGTCTCAATGAGCAGTTCTTC. Translated, it gives CASSQAGTGGLNEQFF.

CDR3 bases: TGCAGTGCTAGCTCTCTAGCGGGAGCCCCAGATACGCAGTATTTT. It is translated as CSASSLAGAPDTQYF. The chain is built from TRBV20-1 and TRBJ2-3; 10 bases fit TRBD2. The J segment lost 4 bases and the V segment lost 3 bases, leaving 7 bases of the junction unmatched. Per the germline V gene, CDR1 is DFQATT and CDR2 is SNEGSKA (reference sequence). The CDR3 is 15 residues long.

In this sample, this clonotype turned up a few times. The V call is TRBV10-3, the J call TRBJ2-1; D gene unclear. CDR3 length: 12 amino acids. V was cut by 3 bases and J by 0 bases, with 0 bases left in between. Per germline, CDR1 ENHRY and CDR2 SYGVKD. CDR3 coding DNA: TGTGCCATCAGTGACTCCTACAATGAGCAGTTCTTC. Protein: CAISDSYNEQFF.

The gene calls are TRBV20-1 and TRBJ2-2, with D maybe TRBD2 (6 bases). Trimming pared 4 bases from V and 3 bases from J, leaving 12 bases between. This CDR3 region has 14 residues. Germline V gene data show CDR1 as DFQATT and CDR2 as SNEGSKA (reference sequence). This chain's CDR3 is CSANPTSDTGELFF. The CDR3 nucleotides read TGCAGTGCTAACCCGACTAGTGACACCGGGGAGCTGTTTTTT.